This T cell receptor beta chain was identified in a study of T cells in Graves' hyperthyroidism and ophthalmopathy. Notes on the study in general: Blood also showed most of the thyroid clonotypes that were expanded above 0.001.

Amplification targeted TCR beta CDR3 regions from RNA transcripts. A set of HTBI primers served as the primers for a first-round RT-PCR of the TCR CDR3. TCRdb reprocessed the multiplex PCR reads with MiXCR, giving one entry per CDR3 protein. The sample shows around 350,000 distinct CDR3 sequences, about 19% of them seen only once. In regard to this clonotype: The antigen is undetermined.

Germline V gene data show CDR1 as GTSNPN and CDR2 as SVGIG (reference sequence). The CDR3 contains 12 residues. V was clipped by 4 bases and J by 4 bases, with 10 bases between them. The clonotype was recovered from a woman younger than 30 with Graves' hyperthyroidism. The rearrangement links TRBV30 to TRBJ1-1; tentatively, D is TRBD1 (6 bases). Sequencing input: blood. CDR3 residues: CAWNTGSTEAFF. CDR3 nucleotides: TGTGCCTGGAATACAGGGTCCACTGAAGCTTTCTTT.